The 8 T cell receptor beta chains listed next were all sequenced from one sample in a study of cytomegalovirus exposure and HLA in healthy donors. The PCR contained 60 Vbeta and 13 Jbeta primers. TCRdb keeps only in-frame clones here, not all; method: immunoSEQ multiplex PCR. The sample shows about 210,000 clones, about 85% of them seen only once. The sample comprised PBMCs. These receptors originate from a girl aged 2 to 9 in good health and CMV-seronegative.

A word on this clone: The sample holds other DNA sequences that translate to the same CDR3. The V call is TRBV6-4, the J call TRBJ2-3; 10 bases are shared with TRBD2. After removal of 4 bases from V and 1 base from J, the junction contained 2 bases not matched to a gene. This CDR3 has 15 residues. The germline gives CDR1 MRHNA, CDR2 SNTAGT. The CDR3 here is CASSAGTSGTDTQYF. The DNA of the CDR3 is TGTGCCAGCAGTGCCGGGACTAGCGGCACAGATACGCAGTATTTT.

The CDR3 protein is CASSYPGWYGYTF. The CDR3 DNA follows: TGTGCCAGCAGTTACCCGGGATGGTATGGCTACACCTTC. This rearrangement joins TRBV6-5 to TRBJ1-2; the D is unclear. V was clipped by 2 bases and J by 5 bases, with 9 bases between them. The CDR3 has 13 amino acids. The germline V gene encodes CDR1 MNHEY and CDR2 SVGAGI.

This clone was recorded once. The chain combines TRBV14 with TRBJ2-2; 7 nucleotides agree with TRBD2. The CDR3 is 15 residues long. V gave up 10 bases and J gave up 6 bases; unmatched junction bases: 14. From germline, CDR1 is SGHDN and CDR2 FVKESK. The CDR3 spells CATRGVHSFAGELFF. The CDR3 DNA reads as TGTGCCACTCGGGGGGTGCATTCTTTCGCCGGGGAGCTGTTTTTT.

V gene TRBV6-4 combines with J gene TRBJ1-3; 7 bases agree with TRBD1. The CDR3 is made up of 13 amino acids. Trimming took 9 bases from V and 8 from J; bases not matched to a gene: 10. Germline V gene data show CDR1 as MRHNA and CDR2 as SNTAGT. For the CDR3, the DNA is TGTGCCAGTTCCGGAAACAGGGGAGACACCATATATTTT. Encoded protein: CASSGNRGDTIYF.

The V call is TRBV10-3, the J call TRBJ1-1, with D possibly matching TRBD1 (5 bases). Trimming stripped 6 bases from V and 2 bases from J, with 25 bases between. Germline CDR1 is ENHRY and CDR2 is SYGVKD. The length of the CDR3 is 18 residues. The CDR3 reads CAISPTLLRGRFNTEAFF. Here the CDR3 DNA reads TGTGCCATCAGCCCAACTCTTCTGCGGGGGAGATTTAACACTGAAGCTTTCTTT.

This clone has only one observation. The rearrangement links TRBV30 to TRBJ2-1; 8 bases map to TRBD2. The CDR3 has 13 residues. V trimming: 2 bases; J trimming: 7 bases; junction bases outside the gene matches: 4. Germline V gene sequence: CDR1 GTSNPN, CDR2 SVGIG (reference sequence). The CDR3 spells CAWSPGGANEQFF. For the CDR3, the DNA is TGTGCCTGGAGTCCCGGGGGGGCAAATGAGCAGTTCTTC.

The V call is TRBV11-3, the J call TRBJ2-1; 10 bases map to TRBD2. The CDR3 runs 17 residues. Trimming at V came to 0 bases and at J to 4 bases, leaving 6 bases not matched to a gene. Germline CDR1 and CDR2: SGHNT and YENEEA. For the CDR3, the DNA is TGTGCCAGCAGCTTAGAACAAGCGGGGGGGATGTACAATGAGCAGTTCTTC. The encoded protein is CASSLEQAGGMYNEQFF. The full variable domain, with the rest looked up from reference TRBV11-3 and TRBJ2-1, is EAGVVQSPRYKIIEKKQPVAFWCNPISGHNTLYWYLQNLGQGPELLIRYENEEAVDDSQLPKDRFSAERLKGVDSTLKIQPAELGDSAVYLCASSLEQAGGMYNEQFFGPGTRLTVL.

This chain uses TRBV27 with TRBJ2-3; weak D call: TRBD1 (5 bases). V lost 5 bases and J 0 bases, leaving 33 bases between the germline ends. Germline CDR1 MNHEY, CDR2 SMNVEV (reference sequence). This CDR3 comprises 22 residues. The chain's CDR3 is CASSPEAGKVVLVGISTDTQYF. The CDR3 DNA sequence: TGTGCCAGCAGTCCAGAGGCAGGGAAAGTGGTCCTAGTCGGAATAAGCACAGATACGCAGTATTTT.